The clone carrying this TCR beta chain was counted between two and nine times. This specimen comes from a study of identical twins. Each CDR3 protein is one row after TCRdb ran MiXCR on the 5' RACE reads. Among approximately 280,000 distinct CDR3 sequences listed, around 8.8% were seen once. Trimming cost V 4 bases and J 2 bases, with 15 bases left between them. This CDR3 has 16 residues. In germline, CDR1 is LGHDT, CDR2 YNNKEL (reference sequence). These data are also associated with another study on yellow fever vaccine responses in identical twins.

What was sequenced was memory (CD45RO+) T cells sorted from blood. This TCR was recovered from a woman aged 18-29 years in good health. The chain is built from TRBV3-1 and TRBJ2-4; D gene uncertain. This CDR3 is CASSPDMFRPKNIQYF. The CDR3 DNA reads as TGTGCCAGCAGCCCAGATATGTTCCGTCCCAAAAACATTCAGTACTTC.